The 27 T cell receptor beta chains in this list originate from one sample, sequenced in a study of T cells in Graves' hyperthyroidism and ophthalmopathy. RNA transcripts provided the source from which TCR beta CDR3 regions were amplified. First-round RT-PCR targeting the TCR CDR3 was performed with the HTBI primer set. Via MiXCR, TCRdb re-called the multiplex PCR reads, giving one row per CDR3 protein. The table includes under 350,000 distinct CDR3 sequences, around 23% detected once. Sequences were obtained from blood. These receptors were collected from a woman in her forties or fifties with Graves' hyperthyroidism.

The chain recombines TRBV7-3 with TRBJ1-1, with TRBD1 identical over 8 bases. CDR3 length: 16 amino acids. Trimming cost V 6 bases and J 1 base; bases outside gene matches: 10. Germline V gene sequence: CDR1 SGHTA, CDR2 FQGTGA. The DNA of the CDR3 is TGTGCCAGCAGTGCCTACAGGGGGTCCCCGAACACTGAAGCTTTCTTT. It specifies CASSAYRGSPNTEAFF.

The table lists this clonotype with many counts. CDR3 region: CASSLGQKTEAFF. The CDR3, as DNA: TGTGCCAGCAGCCTTGGACAAAAGACTGAAGCTTTCTTT. This chain links TRBV7-9 with TRBJ1-1, with D possibly being TRBD1 (5 bases). Germline V gives CDR1 SEHNR, CDR2 FQNEAQ (reference sequence). This CDR3 has 13 residues. V was shortened by 5 bases and J by 5 bases, with 12 bases between the two germline ends.

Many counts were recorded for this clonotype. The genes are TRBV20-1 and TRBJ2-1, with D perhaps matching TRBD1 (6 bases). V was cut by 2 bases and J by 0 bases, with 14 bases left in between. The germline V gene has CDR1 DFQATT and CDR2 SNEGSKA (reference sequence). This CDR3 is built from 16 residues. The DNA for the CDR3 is TGCAGTGCTAGACCTAGGAGGACAGTCTCCTACAATGAGCAGTTCTTC. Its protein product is CSARPRRTVSYNEQFF.

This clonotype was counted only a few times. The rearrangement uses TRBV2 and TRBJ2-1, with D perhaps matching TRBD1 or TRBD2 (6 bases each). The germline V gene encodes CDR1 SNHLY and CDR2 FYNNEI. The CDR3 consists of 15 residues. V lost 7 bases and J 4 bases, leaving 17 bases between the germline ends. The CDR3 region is CASTSGTRGYNEQFF. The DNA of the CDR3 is TGTGCCAGCACTTCCGGGACACGGGGGTACAATGAGCAGTTCTTC.

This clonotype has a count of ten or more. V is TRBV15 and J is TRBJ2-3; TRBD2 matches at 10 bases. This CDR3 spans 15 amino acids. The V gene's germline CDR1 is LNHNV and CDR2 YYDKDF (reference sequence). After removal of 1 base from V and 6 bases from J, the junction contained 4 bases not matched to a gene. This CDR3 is CATSRVGGLADTQYF. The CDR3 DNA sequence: TGTGCCACCAGCAGAGTAGGGGGACTAGCGGATACGCAGTATTTT.

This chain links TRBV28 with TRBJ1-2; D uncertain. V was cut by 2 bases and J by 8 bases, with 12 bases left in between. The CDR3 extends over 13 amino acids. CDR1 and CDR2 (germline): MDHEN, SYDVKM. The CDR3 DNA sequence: TGTGCCAGCAGTTTAGGTCGAGGAAGGGGCTACACCTTC. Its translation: CASSLGRGRGYTF.

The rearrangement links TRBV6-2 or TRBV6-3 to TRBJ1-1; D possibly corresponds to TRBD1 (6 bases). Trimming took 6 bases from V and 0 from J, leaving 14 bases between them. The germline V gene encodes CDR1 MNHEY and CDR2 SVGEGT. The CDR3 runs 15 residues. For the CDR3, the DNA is TGTGCCAGCAGAGAGGACAGATTAATGAACACTGAAGCTTTCTTT. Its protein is CASREDRLMNTEAFF.

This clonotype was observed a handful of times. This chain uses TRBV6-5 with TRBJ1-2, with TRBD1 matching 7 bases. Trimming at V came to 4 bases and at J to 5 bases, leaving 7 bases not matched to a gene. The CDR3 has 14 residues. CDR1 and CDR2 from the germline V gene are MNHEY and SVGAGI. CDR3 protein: CASSSETGAYGYTF. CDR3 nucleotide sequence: TGTGCCAGCAGTTCAGAAACAGGGGCGTATGGCTACACCTTC.

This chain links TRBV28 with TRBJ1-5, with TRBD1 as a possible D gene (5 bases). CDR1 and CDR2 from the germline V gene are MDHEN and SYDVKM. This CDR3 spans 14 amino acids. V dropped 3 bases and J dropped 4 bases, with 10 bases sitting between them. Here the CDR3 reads CASSFEGMNQPQHF. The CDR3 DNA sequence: TGTGCCAGCAGTTTTGAGGGGATGAATCAGCCCCAGCATTTT.

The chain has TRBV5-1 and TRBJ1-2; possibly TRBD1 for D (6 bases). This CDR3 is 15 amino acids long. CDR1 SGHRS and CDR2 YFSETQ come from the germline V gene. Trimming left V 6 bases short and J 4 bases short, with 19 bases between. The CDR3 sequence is CASTRMGAFGYGYTF. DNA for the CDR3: TGCGCCAGCACCCGAATGGGGGCGTTTGGCTATGGCTACACCTTC. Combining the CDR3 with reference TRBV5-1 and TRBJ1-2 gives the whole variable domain KAGVTQTPRYLIKTRGQQVTLSCSPISGHRSVSWYQQTPGQGLQFLFEYFSETQRNKGNFPGRFSGRQFSNSRSEMNVSTLELGDSALYLCASTRMGAFGYGYTFGSGTRLTVV.

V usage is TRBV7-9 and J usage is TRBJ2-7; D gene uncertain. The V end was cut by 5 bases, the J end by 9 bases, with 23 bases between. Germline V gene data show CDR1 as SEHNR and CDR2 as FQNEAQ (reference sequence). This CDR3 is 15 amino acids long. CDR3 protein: CASSENSSPLVGQYF. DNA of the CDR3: TGTGCCAGCAGCGAAAACAGTTCCCCGTTGGTCGGGCAGTACTTC.

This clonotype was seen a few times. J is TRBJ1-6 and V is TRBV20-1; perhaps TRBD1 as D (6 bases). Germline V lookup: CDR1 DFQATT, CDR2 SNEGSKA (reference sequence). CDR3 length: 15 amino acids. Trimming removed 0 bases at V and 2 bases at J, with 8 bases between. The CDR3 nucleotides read TGCAGTGCTAGAGAGCGGGACACCTATAATTCACCCCTCCACTTT. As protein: CSARERDTYNSPLHF.

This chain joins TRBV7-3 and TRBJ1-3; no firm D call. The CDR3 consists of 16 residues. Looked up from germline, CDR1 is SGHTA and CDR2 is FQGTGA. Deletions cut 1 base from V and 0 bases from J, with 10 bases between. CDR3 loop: CASSLRVLFSGNTIYF. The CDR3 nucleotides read TGTGCCAGCAGCTTAAGGGTACTCTTCTCTGGAAACACCATATATTTT.

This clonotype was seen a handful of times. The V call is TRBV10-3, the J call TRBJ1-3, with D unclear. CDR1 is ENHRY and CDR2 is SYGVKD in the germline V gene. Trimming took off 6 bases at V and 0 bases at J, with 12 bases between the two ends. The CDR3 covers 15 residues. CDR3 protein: CAIRKDSSSGNTIYF. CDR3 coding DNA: TGTGCCATCAGGAAGGATTCGAGCTCTGGAAACACCATATATTTT.

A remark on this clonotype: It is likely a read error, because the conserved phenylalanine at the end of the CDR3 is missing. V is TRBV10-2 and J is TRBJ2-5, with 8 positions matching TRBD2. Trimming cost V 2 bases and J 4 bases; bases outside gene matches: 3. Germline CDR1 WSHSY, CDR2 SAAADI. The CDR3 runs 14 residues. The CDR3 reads CASSEGLAGETQYL. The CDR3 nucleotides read TGCGCCAGCAGTGAGGGGCTAGCGGGAGAGACCCAGTACCTC.

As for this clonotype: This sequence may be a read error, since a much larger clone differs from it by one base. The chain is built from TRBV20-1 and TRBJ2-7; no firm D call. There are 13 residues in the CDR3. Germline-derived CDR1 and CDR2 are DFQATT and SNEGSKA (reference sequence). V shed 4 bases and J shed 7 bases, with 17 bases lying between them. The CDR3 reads CSATDSLIDEQYF. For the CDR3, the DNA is TGCAGTGCTACCGATTCACTGATCGATGAGCAGTACTTC.

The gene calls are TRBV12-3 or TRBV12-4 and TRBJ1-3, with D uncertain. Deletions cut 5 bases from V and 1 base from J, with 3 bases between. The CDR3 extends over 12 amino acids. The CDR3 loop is CASSGSGNTIYF. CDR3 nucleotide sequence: TGTGCCAGCAGTGGTTCTGGAAACACCATATATTTT.

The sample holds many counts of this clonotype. Written as DNA, the CDR3 is TGTGCCAGTAGTATGGGGGATCCCTACGAGCAGTACTTC. Its protein is CASSMGDPYEQYF. This sequence joins TRBV19 and TRBJ2-7; D tentatively fits TRBD1 or TRBD2 (5 bases each). Germline lookup yields CDR1 LNHDA and CDR2 SQIVND (reference sequence). With 3 bases removed from V and 2 bases from J, the gap between germline ends came to 8 bases. This CDR3 comprises 13 residues.

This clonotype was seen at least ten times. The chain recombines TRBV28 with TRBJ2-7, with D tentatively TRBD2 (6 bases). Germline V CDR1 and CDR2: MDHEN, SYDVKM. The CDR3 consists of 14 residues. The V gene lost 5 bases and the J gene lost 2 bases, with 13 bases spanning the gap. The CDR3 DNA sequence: TGTGCCAGCAGTACCCCCGGCGGGACCTACGAGCAGTACTTC. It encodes CASSTPGGTYEQYF.

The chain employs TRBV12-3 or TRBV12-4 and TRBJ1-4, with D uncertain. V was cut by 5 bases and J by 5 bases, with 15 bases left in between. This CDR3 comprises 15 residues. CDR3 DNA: TGTGCCAGCAGTCCGGCGCGGTCCCGAAATGAAAAACTGTTTTTT. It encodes CASSPARSRNEKLFF.

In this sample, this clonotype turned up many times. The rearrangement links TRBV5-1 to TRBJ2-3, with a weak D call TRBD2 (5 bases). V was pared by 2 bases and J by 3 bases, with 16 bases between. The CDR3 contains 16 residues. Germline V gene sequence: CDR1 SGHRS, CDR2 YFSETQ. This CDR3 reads CASSLSGRLLTDTQYF. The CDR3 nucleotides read TGCGCCAGCAGCTTAAGCGGTCGCCTTCTAACAGATACGCAGTATTTT.

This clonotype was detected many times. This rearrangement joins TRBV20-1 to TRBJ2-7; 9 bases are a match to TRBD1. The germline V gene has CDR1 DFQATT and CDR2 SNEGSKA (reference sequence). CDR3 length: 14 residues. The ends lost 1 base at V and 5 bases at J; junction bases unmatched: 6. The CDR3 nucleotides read TGCAGTGCTAGAGGGAACAGGGGGCTCGACGAGCAGTACTTC. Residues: CSARGNRGLDEQYF.

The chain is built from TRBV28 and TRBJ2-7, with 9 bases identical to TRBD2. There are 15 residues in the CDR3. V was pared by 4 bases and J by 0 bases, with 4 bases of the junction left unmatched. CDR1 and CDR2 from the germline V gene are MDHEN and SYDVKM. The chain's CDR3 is CASSSVAGVSYEQYF. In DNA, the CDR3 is TGTGCCAGCAGTTCGGTAGCGGGAGTCTCCTACGAGCAGTACTTC.

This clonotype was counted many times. CDR3 in DNA: TGTGCCAGCAGCCGACTAGTAGGGGGGAACACTGAAGCTTTCTTT. It codes for CASSRLVGGNTEAFF. V gene TRBV3-1 combines with J gene TRBJ1-1; D is perhaps TRBD1 (6 bases). V was shortened by 4 bases and J by 1 base, with 13 bases between the two germline ends. CDR3 length equals 15 residues. Germline V gene lookup returns CDR1 LGHDT and CDR2 YNNKEL (reference sequence).

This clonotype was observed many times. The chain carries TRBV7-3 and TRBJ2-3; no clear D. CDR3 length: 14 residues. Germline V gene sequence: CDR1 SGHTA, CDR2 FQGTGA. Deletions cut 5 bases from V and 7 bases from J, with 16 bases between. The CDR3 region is CASSAPGLRNTQYF. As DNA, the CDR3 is TGTGCCAGCAGCGCTCCGGGCCTCAGGAATACGCAGTATTTT.

CDR3 amino acids: CSAREQGNNQPQHF. The CDR3 DNA reads TGCAGTGCTAGAGAACAAGGGAACAATCAGCCCCAGCATTTT. J is TRBJ1-5 and V is TRBV20-1; unclear D gene. The CDR3 sequence is 14 residues long. Deletions cut 0 bases from V and 3 bases from J, with 9 bases between. Germline V gene sequence: CDR1 DFQATT, CDR2 SNEGSKA (reference sequence).

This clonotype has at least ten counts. For the CDR3, the DNA is TGTGCCAGCAGCCCGACGACAGGCTCCTATAATTCACCCCTCCACTTT. Translated, it gives CASSPTTGSYNSPLHF. The chain combines TRBV11-2 with TRBJ1-6; tentatively, D is TRBD1 (6 bases). The CDR3 is made up of 16 amino acids. V was clipped by 5 bases and J by 0 bases, with 11 bases between them. CDR1 and CDR2 (germline): SGHAT, FQNNGV.